Presented here are 9 T cell receptor beta chains from one specimen sequenced in a study of blood T cell repertoires in COVID-19 (dated by TCRdb to the early 2020s). Library preparation was by the immunoSEQ multiplex PCR assay. TCRdb took this table from immuneACCESS and kept in-frame rearrangements with V and J called. Such tables lack part of the clones; where checked against another copy, unresolved V genes explain under half of the gap, and the rest is unexplained. The sample data list approximately 150,000 clones, and around 86% of these were observed just once. The top ten clones comprise about 2.5% of the sample. The sample was peripheral blood. The source of these receptors is an elderly woman with COVID-19, enrolled during active disease.

This clone was counted only a few times. One junction end does not reproduce the germline sequence, and a read error may be involved. The chain links TRBV7-8 to TRBJ2-7; the match to TRBD2 covers 12 bases. This CDR3 spans 16 amino acids. Germline CDR1 SGHVS, CDR2 FQNEAQ. CDR3 in DNA: TGTGCCAGCAGCTCGCTCCGGAGGCTAGCGGGAGGGCTTACCTTCTTC. Translated, it gives CASSSLRRLAGGLTFF.

The chain employs TRBV6-1 and TRBJ1-6; TRBD1 is a possible D gene (6 bases). Germline V gene lookup returns CDR1 MNHNS and CDR2 SASEGT. Trimming took off 3 bases at V and 6 bases at J, with 9 bases between the two ends. CDR3 length: 14 amino acids. The CDR3 loop is CASSEGTTNSPLHF. For the CDR3, the DNA is TGTGCCAGCAGTGAGGGGACAACTAATTCACCCCTCCACTTT.

The chain uses TRBV7-2 and TRBJ2-6, with 7 bases lining up with TRBD1. Losses at the gene ends were 5 bases for V and 2 bases for J; bases not matched to a gene: 3. This CDR3 has 15 amino acids. Germline-derived CDR1 and CDR2 are SGHTA and FQGNSA. The CDR3 is CASSRQGAGANVLTF. CDR3 DNA: TGTGCCAGCAGCCGTCAGGGGGCTGGGGCCAACGTCCTGACTTTC.

The V gene is TRBV5-4, the J gene TRBJ2-3; possible D gene TRBD2, 6 bases. CDR3 length: 16 residues. V was trimmed by 4 bases and J by 4 bases, leaving 19 bases between them. The V gene's germline CDR1 is SGHNT and CDR2 YYREEE (reference sequence). For the CDR3, the DNA is TGTGCCAGCAGCCTACCGGCCCGGGAGATCCCAGATACGCAGTATTTT. This sequence encodes CASSLPAREIPDTQYF.

This sequence joins TRBV3-1 (or the pseudogene TRBV3-2) and TRBJ1-1; the D gene is possibly TRBD1 (5 bases). Germline CDR1 reads LGHDT; CDR2 reads YNNKEL (reference sequence). Trimming left V 1 base short and J 7 bases short, with 22 bases between. The CDR3 is 17 residues long. CDR3: CASSQALGRLTRGEAFF. The CDR3 DNA is TGTGCCAGCAGCCAAGCCCTCGGACGGCTTACAAGGGGTGAAGCTTTCTTT.

V gene TRBV5-4 combines with J gene TRBJ2-7, with D possibly TRBD1 on 5 matching bases. This CDR3 region has 15 residues. Germline-derived CDR1 and CDR2 are SGHNT and YYREEE (reference sequence). V was trimmed by 3 bases and J by 1 base, leaving 14 bases between them. The CDR3 loop is CASSSARAGSYEQYF. CDR3 DNA: TGTGCCAGCAGCTCCGCAAGGGCAGGGTCCTACGAGCAGTACTTC.

This clone has more than one count but fewer than ten. The sample contains more than one DNA sequence encoding this CDR3. The chain links TRBV6-5 to TRBJ1-2, with D perhaps TRBD1 (5 bases). CDR1 and CDR2 from the germline V gene are MNHEY and SVGAGI. CDR3 length: 13 amino acids. Trimming took 2 bases from V and 1 from J, leaving 5 bases between them. The CDR3 is CASSYDSNYGYTF. CDR3 DNA sequence: TGTGCCAGCAGTTACGACAGTAACTATGGCTACACCTTC.

The rearrangement uses TRBV11-2 and TRBJ2-7; 13 nucleotides match TRBD2. The V and J ends lost 4 bases and 1 base, in that order; junction bases with no gene match: 1. Germline loops: CDR1 SGHAT, CDR2 FQNNGV. The CDR3 runs 15 residues. Here the CDR3 reads CASSWGLAGSYEQYF. The CDR3 DNA reads TGTGCCAGCAGCTGGGGACTAGCGGGGTCCTACGAGCAGTACTTC.

The chain has TRBV29-1 and TRBJ1-2, with D hard to call. V was clipped by 7 bases and J by 6 bases, with 9 bases between them. This CDR3 region has 10 residues. Germline CDR1 SQVTM, CDR2 ANQGSEA. The DNA for the CDR3 is TGCAGCGCCTGGGAGAATGGCTACACCTTC. Translating gives CSAWENGYTF.